Below, 32 T cell receptor beta chains from the same sample are listed, as sequenced in a study of technical replicates of blood from a handful of donors. The assay was immunoSEQ multiplex PCR, and TCRdb's table has in-frame clones only and misses some. The sample has tens of thousands of clones, 95% to 97% seen once. What was sequenced was T cells isolated from PBMCs. These receptors all come from a human donor in good health.

The rearrangement links TRBV9 to TRBJ2-7; a possible D gene is TRBD2 (6 bases). The germline V and J ends were trimmed by 3 bases and 3 bases, with 13 bases remaining between them. The germline V gene encodes CDR1 SGDLS and CDR2 YYNGEE. This CDR3 is built from 14 residues. The chain's CDR3 is CASSASRRGYEQYF. The CDR3 bases are TGTGCCAGCAGCGCATCGAGGCGGGGCTACGAGCAGTACTTC.

This rearrangement joins TRBV5-4 to TRBJ2-1, with D perhaps TRBD2 (6 bases). V was cut by 3 bases and J by 0 bases, with 13 bases left in between. The CDR3 is made up of 16 amino acids. Germline V lookup: CDR1 SGHNT, CDR2 YYREEE (reference sequence). The CDR3 bases are TGTGCCAGCAGCTCGGGAGCGGGTAGCTCCTACAATGAGCAGTTCTTC. Its translation: CASSSGAGSSYNEQFF.

The chain carries TRBV13 and TRBJ2-3; D is perhaps TRBD2 (6 bases). CDR3 length: 17 amino acids. Trimming cost V 2 bases and J 4 bases, with 19 bases left between them. Germline V gene lookup returns CDR1 PRHDT and CDR2 FYEKMQ (reference sequence). This CDR3 is CASSLNPSSWEADTQYF. CDR3 in DNA: TGTGCCAGCAGCTTAAACCCCTCGTCGTGGGAGGCAGATACGCAGTATTTT.

As concerns this clone: This sample also contains other DNA sequences that code for the same CDR3. V gene TRBV9 combines with J gene TRBJ2-3; 10 positions match TRBD2. Per germline, CDR1 SGDLS and CDR2 YYNGEE. V shed 2 bases and J 0 bases; nucleotides not matched to a gene: 0. The CDR3 is made up of 15 amino acids. In DNA, the CDR3 is TGTGCCAGCAGCGTGACTAGCGGGAGCACAGATACGCAGTATTTT. Its translation is CASSVTSGSTDTQYF.

The chain recombines TRBV5-1 with TRBJ2-3, with 10 bases matching TRBD2. CDR3 length equals 16 residues. Germline CDR1 and CDR2: SGHRS and YFSETQ. V lost 2 bases, J lost 4 bases, and 7 bases stayed unmatched. CDR3 sequence (DNA): TGCGCCAGCAGCTTCTCGGTTAGCGGGAGGTCAGATACGCAGTATTTT. It encodes CASSFSVSGRSDTQYF. Full variable domain (remainder filled in from reference TRBV5-1 and TRBJ2-3): KAGVTQTPRYLIKTRGQQVTLSCSPISGHRSVSWYQQTPGQGLQFLFEYFSETQRNKGNFPGRFSGRQFSNSRSEMNVSTLELGDSALYLCASSFSVSGRSDTQYFGPGTRLTVL.

The V call is TRBV1, the J call TRBJ2-7; the DNA was not used to check the table's D call, TRBD2. TRBV1 is a listed pseudogene. The CDR3 is 13 amino acids. The CDR3 sequence is CTSRRTSSYEQYF. Written as DNA, the CDR3 is TGCACCAGCAGGAGGACTAGCTCATACGAGCAGTACTTC.

The chain has TRBV28 and TRBJ2-7; 9 positions agree with TRBD2. Germline V gene sequence: CDR1 MDHEN, CDR2 SYDVKM. The ends lost 6 bases at V and 0 bases at J; junction bases unmatched: 6. CDR3 size: 15 residues. The CDR3 DNA is TGTGCCAGCAGGCCCGCTAGCGGGGCCTCCTACGAGCAGTACTTC. Translating gives CASRPASGASYEQYF.

This clone was found once. The gene calls are TRBV9 and TRBJ2-7; D is possibly TRBD1 (6 bases). The germline gives CDR1 SGDLS, CDR2 YYNGEE. The CDR3 loop spans 16 amino acids. Deletions cut 3 bases from V and 2 bases from J, with 18 bases between. CDR3 sequence (DNA): TGTGCCAGCAGCGACTCAGGGGCCTCCGGACCCTACGAGCAGTACTTC. This codes for CASSDSGASGPYEQYF.

The genes are TRBV27 and TRBJ1-1; D is uncertain. Germline loops: CDR1 MNHEY, CDR2 SMNVEV (reference sequence). The V gene lost 5 bases and the J gene lost 3 bases, with 13 bases spanning the gap. This CDR3 region has 14 residues. The CDR3 is CASSGLGWDTEAFF. CDR3 nucleotide sequence: TGTGCCAGCAGTGGACTGGGGTGGGACACTGAAGCTTTCTTT.

The chain recombines TRBV5-1 with TRBJ1-4; TRBD1 matches 7 bases. Germline-derived CDR1 and CDR2 are SGHRS and YFSETQ. V shed 3 bases, J shed 8 bases, and the junction held 7 bases outside the gene matches. The CDR3 extends over 14 amino acids. The CDR3 coding sequence is TGCGCCAGCAGCTGGGACAGCCCTCAGGAAAAACTGTTTTTT. This encodes CASSWDSPQEKLFF.

The chain employs TRBV15 and TRBJ2-7; perhaps TRBD1 as D (6 bases). Germline values: CDR1 LNHNV, CDR2 YYDKDF (reference sequence). The CDR3 has 16 residues. Trimming stripped 3 bases from V and 1 base from J, with 16 bases between. CDR3 in amino acids: CATSSRQGSISYEQYF. CDR3 coding DNA: TGTGCCACCAGCAGCCGTCAGGGGTCTATTTCCTACGAGCAGTACTTC.

V usage is TRBV5-4 and J usage is TRBJ2-1, with 11 bases aligning to TRBD2. The CDR3 consists of 15 residues. J was trimmed by 3 bases and V by 4 bases; bases with no gene match: 3. Germline CDR1 SGHNT, CDR2 YYREEE (reference sequence). The CDR3 nucleotides read TGTGCCAGCAGCCTAGGACTAGCGGGCTACAATGAGCAGTTCTTC. As protein: CASSLGLAGYNEQFF.

V gene TRBV19 combines with J gene TRBJ2-7, with D perhaps TRBD1 (6 bases). Trimming left V 1 base short and J 2 bases short, with 9 bases between. Germline V gene lookup returns CDR1 LNHDA and CDR2 SQIVND (reference sequence). The CDR3 consists of 14 residues. CDR3 amino acids: CASSIGQVPYEQYF. CDR3 in DNA: TGTGCCAGTAGTATAGGACAGGTTCCCTACGAGCAGTACTTC. The variable domain in full, completed from reference TRBV19 and TRBJ2-7, reads DGGITQSPKYLFRKEGQNVTLSCEQNLNHDAMYWYRQDPGQGLRLIYYSQIVNDFQKGDIAEGYSVSREKKESFPLTVTSAQKNPTAFYLCASSIGQVPYEQYFGPGTRLTVT.

The V and J genes are TRBV5-1 and TRBJ1-3; 7 bases are a match to TRBD1. The CDR3 is 18 residues long. Germline CDR1 and CDR2: SGHRS and YFSETQ. V lost 0 bases and J lost 0; bases outside the gene matches: 9. The CDR3 nucleotides read TGCGCCAGCAGCTTGGCCCCTTCCCGACAGGGCTCTGGAAACACCATATATTTT. Protein: CASSLAPSRQGSGNTIYF.

This clone was detected only once. V usage is TRBV7-2 and J usage is TRBJ1-2, with 8 bases aligning to TRBD1. The CDR3 has 16 residues. Per the germline V gene, CDR1 is SGHTA and CDR2 is FQGNSA. The V and J ends lost 1 base and 7 bases, in that order; junction bases with no gene match: 11. In DNA form, the CDR3 reads TGTGCCAGCAGCTTAGGCTCAACAGGGGGTGGGTTTGGCTACACCTTC. This encodes CASSLGSTGGGFGYTF.

Only one count was recorded for this clone. V usage is TRBV7-9 and J usage is TRBJ2-5; 9 nucleotides agree with TRBD1. Germline lookup yields CDR1 SEHNR and CDR2 FQNEAQ (reference sequence). After removal of 5 bases from V and 3 bases from J, the junction contained 7 bases not matched to a gene. This CDR3 is built from 15 residues. CDR3: CASSKGQGGKETQYF. DNA for the CDR3: TGTGCCAGCAGCAAGGGACAGGGTGGGAAAGAGACCCAGTACTTC.

CDR3 loop: CASSQSLRTSSIGSYNEQFF. In nucleotides, the CDR3 is TGCGCCAGCAGCCAATCCCTACGGACTAGCTCTATTGGTTCCTACAATGAGCAGTTCTTC. The chain recombines TRBV4-1 with TRBJ2-1; 8 nucleotides match TRBD2. The CDR3 has 20 residues. Germline trimming cut 2 bases from V and 1 base from J; bases unmatched to any gene: 16. Per germline, CDR1 MGHRA and CDR2 YSYEKL.

The chain employs TRBV7-2 and TRBJ2-1; 9 bases map to TRBD2. Germline V CDR1 and CDR2: SGHTA, FQGNSA. The V gene end was trimmed by 5 bases and the J gene end by 9 bases; junction bases not matched to a gene: 11. The length of the CDR3 is 15 residues. In DNA form, the CDR3 reads TGTGCCAGCAGCGCTTGGGTTAGCGGGAGAGGTGAGCAGTTCTTC. Protein: CASSAWVSGRGEQFF.

The rearrangement joins TRBV9 to TRBJ2-7, with TRBD1 matching over 7 bases. The V and J ends lost 3 bases and 4 bases, in that order; junction bases with no gene match: 13. Germline V gene data show CDR1 as SGDLS and CDR2 as YYNGEE. This CDR3 has 16 residues. CDR3: CASSADSGTVDYEQYF. The CDR3 nucleotides read TGTGCCAGCAGCGCCGATTCCGGGACAGTGGATTACGAGCAGTACTTC.

The chain has TRBV28 and TRBJ1-1, with 8 nucleotides matching TRBD1. J lost 1 base, V lost 2 bases, and 6 bases had no gene match. Germline CDR1 is MDHEN and CDR2 is SYDVKM. The CDR3 extends over 16 amino acids. The CDR3 reads CASSLHPGGKNTEAFF. The CDR3 DNA is TGTGCCAGCAGTTTACATCCAGGGGGCAAGAACACTGAAGCTTTCTTT.

This chain joins TRBV7-9 and TRBJ1-2; 7 positions match TRBD1. The V segment lost 5 bases and the J segment 8 bases; nucleotides outside the gene matches: 20. In germline, CDR1 is SEHNR, CDR2 FQNEAQ (reference sequence). The CDR3 runs to 17 residues. The DNA for the CDR3 is TGTGCCAGCAGCCCATGGGTGCCGCTGACAGGGATTGACGGCTACACCTTC. It yields the protein CASSPWVPLTGIDGYTF. The complete variable domain, with remaining parts taken from reference TRBV7-9 and TRBJ1-2, reads DTGVSQNPRHKITKRGQNVTFRCDPISEHNRLYWYRQTLGQGPEFLTYFQNEAQLEKSRLLSDRFSAERPKGSFSTLEIQRTEQGDSAMYLCASSPWVPLTGIDGYTFGSGTRLTVV.

V is TRBV6-1 and J is TRBJ1-5; D may be TRBD1 (5 bases). The CDR3 length is 13 residues. Per germline, CDR1 MNHNS and CDR2 SASEGT. V lost 3 bases and J 4 bases, leaving 7 bases between the germline ends. Here the CDR3 reads CASSDRENQPQHF. CDR3 DNA sequence: TGTGCCAGCAGTGACAGGGAAAATCAGCCCCAGCATTTT.

This chain uses TRBV7-2 with TRBJ1-2; D is undetermined. Germline V gene sequence: CDR1 SGHTA, CDR2 FQGNSA. Trimming pared 3 bases from V and 3 bases from J, leaving 14 bases between. CDR3 length equals 15 residues. The CDR3 nucleotides read TGTGCCAGCAGCTTGAGCCCGACGGAGGACTATGGCTACACCTTC. As protein: CASSLSPTEDYGYTF.

DNA of the CDR3: TGTGCCATCAGTGAGTCGTCAGGCGCAATAATGAACACTGAAGCTTTCTTT. It is translated as CAISESSGAIMNTEAFF. The rearrangement links TRBV10-3 to TRBJ1-1; no clear D gene. The V and J ends lost 0 bases and 0 bases respectively, with 14 bases between them. CDR3 length: 17 amino acids. Germline loops: CDR1 ENHRY, CDR2 SYGVKD.

V gene TRBV4-1 combines with J gene TRBJ2-3, with D possibly TRBD2 on 6 matching bases. Germline lookup yields CDR1 MGHRA and CDR2 YSYEKL. This CDR3 is built from 15 residues. V lost 3 bases to trimming and J lost 0 bases, with 10 bases between them. In DNA, the CDR3 is TGCGCCAGCAGCCAGCTAGCGACTAGCACAGATACGCAGTATTTT. Its protein is CASSQLATSTDTQYF.

The chain is built from TRBV5-1 and TRBJ1-2; D ambiguous. The CDR3 spans 16 residues. CDR1 is SGHRS, CDR2 YFSETQ, per germline. V gave up 0 bases and J gave up 5 bases, with 17 bases separating them. The CDR3 nucleotides are TGCGCCAGCAGCTTGGAATCTGGTGTGAGCGGATATGGCTACACCTTC. It specifies CASSLESGVSGYGYTF. The full variable domain, rest sourced from reference TRBV5-1 and TRBJ1-2, is KAGVTQTPRYLIKTRGQQVTLSCSPISGHRSVSWYQQTPGQGLQFLFEYFSETQRNKGNFPGRFSGRQFSNSRSEMNVSTLELGDSALYLCASSLESGVSGYGYTFGSGTRLTVV.

V is TRBV7-9 and J is TRBJ2-1; the match to TRBD2 covers 9 bases. This CDR3 comprises 17 residues. The V gene end was trimmed by 4 bases and the J gene end by 9 bases; junction bases not matched to a gene: 16. Germline CDR1 is SEHNR and CDR2 is FQNEAQ (reference sequence). This CDR3 reads CASSSRAGGEFHGEQFF. CDR3 bases: TGTGCCAGCAGCTCCCGAGCGGGAGGAGAGTTTCATGGTGAGCAGTTCTTC.

V gene TRBV5-5 combines with J gene TRBJ2-5; a weak D match, TRBD2 (6 bases). The length of the CDR3 is 17 residues. Looked up from germline, CDR1 is SGHKS and CDR2 is YYEKEE (reference sequence). V was clipped by 0 bases and J by 5 bases, with 20 bases between them. This CDR3 reads CASSLEFGDLLGETQYF. The CDR3 coding sequence is TGTGCCAGCAGCTTGGAATTTGGGGACTTATTAGGGGAGACCCAGTACTTC.

As DNA, the CDR3 is TGTGCCAGCAGCCAAAACTCGAATGAGCAGTTCTTC. It specifies CASSQNSNEQFF. The chain employs TRBV5-6 and TRBJ2-1, with no clear D. V was trimmed by 4 bases and J by 7 bases, leaving 9 bases between them. The CDR3 has 12 amino acids. CDR1 and CDR2 (germline): SGHDT, YYEEEE.

The chain links TRBV30 to TRBJ2-7; a possible D gene is TRBD2 (7 bases). Germline V gives CDR1 GTSNPN, CDR2 SVGIG (reference sequence). The CDR3 has 15 amino acids. Trimming shortened V by 4 bases and J by 2 bases, and 18 bases separated the two germline ends. The CDR3 reads CAWTVGGTPTYEQYF. The CDR3 DNA reads TGTGCCTGGACCGTCGGGGGGACACCGACCTACGAGCAGTACTTC.

The chain links TRBV6-4 to TRBJ2-5; 10 nucleotides line up with TRBD1. The CDR3 covers 15 residues. V lost 6 bases and J lost 5; bases outside the gene matches: 9. Germline assignment: CDR1 MRHNA and CDR2 SNTAGT. The CDR3 DNA follows: TGTGCCAGCAGCCCCCGGGACAGGGGTGGTGAGACCCAGTACTTC. Protein product: CASSPRDRGGETQYF.

In DNA form, the CDR3 reads TGTGCCAGCAGTTTGGGACAGGCAAATGAAAAACTGTTTTTT. It is translated as CASSLGQANEKLFF. The chain recombines TRBV28 with TRBJ1-4; the match to TRBD1 covers 8 bases. Losses at the gene ends were 3 bases for V and 5 bases for J; bases not matched to a gene: 2. CDR3 size: 14 residues. Per germline, CDR1 MDHEN and CDR2 SYDVKM.